This T cell receptor beta chain was captured in a study of T-cell reconstitution after alpha-beta-depleted transplantation in children. This clonotype has more than one count but fewer than ten. Its antigen is still unknown. A much larger clone sits a single nucleotide away, making a read error possible. Whole-study findings and limits: Fresh T-cell production supplied most of the T-cell counts and diversity seen one year after transplant. At around two months after transplant, the alpha-beta T cells were reportedly derived from several hundred expanded clones that came from non-depleted graft cells.

The authors prepared the TCRbeta library with unique molecular identifiers. TCRdb recomputed calls from the PCR reads with MiXCR, one row per CDR3 protein. The data hold fewer than 35,000 distinct CDR3 sequences, with about 6.2% observed a single time. The CDR3 is 17 amino acids. The sequences come from PBMCs, mostly from graft donor cells, collected 180 days after TCRalphabeta/CD19-depleted stem cell transplant. The source of this sequence is a male patient younger than 18 who had a stem cell transplant for acute myeloid leukemia, so the T cells may come from the graft donor. This rearrangement joins TRBV12-3 or TRBV12-4 to TRBJ1-5; TRBD1 might be the D (5 bases). CDR3 protein: CACSSGRIPNSNQPQHF. The DNA for the CDR3 is TGTGCCTGCAGTTCGGGACGGATCCCAAATAGCAATCAGCCCCAGCATTTT.